The 13 T cell receptor beta chains reported below all come from one sample, sequenced in a study of neurological immune-mediated disorders. In TCRdb, the 5' RACE reads were re-called with MiXCR into one record per CDR3 protein. The profile shows 87,000 or so distinct CDR3 sequences, 3.5% of them singletons. Sequencing was carried out using PBMCs. Receptors were obtained from a woman between 50 and 59 years old with multiple sclerosis.

The table lists this clonotype with many counts. The rearrangement links TRBV7-2 to TRBJ2-4, with D possibly matching TRBD2 (5 bases). The CDR3 is made up of 13 amino acids. The germline V gene encodes CDR1 SGHTA and CDR2 FQGNSA. V gave up 3 bases and J gave up 6 bases, with 9 bases separating them. The CDR3 DNA follows: TGTGCCAGCAGCTTGGCCCGGGGAAACATTCAGTACTTC. Translating it yields CASSLARGNIQYF.

The sample holds many counts of this clonotype. This rearrangement joins TRBV20-1 to TRBJ1-6; 12 bases are a match to TRBD1. Germline-derived CDR1 and CDR2 are DFQATT and SNEGSKA (reference sequence). This CDR3 contains 16 residues. J lost 6 bases, V lost 0 bases, and 3 bases had no gene match. The CDR3 sequence is CSARDRDRGRNSPLHF. The CDR3 DNA reads TGCAGTGCTAGAGACCGGGACAGGGGGCGTAATTCACCCCTCCACTTT.

This clonotype was found many times. V gene TRBV20-1 combines with J gene TRBJ2-2, with 8 nucleotides matching TRBD1. The CDR3 length is 16 residues. The trim removed 5 bases at V and 1 base at J, leaving 9 bases unmatched. Germline CDR1 and CDR2: DFQATT and SNEGSKA (reference sequence). The CDR3 sequence is CSAQTQGARNTGELFF. DNA for the CDR3: TGCAGTGCTCAAACGCAGGGGGCGAGGAACACCGGGGAGCTGTTTTTT.

This clonotype was detected ten times or more. The genes are TRBV5-1 and TRBJ2-3; TRBD2 might be the D (6 bases). The germline V gene encodes CDR1 SGHRS and CDR2 YFSETQ. CDR3 length: 15 amino acids. Trimming removed 4 bases from V and 6 bases from J, with 18 bases in between. The CDR3, as DNA: TGCGCCAGCAGCCCCACGGCGGGGACGCCGGATACGCAGTATTTT. Encoded protein: CASSPTAGTPDTQYF.

This clonotype was seen at least ten times. The chain joins TRBV10-3 to TRBJ2-1; 9 nucleotides agree with TRBD2. J lost 2 bases, V lost 0 bases, and 5 bases had no gene match. The CDR3 has 17 amino acids. Germline CDR1 reads ENHRY; CDR2 reads SYGVKD. The CDR3 region is CAISESGVAGAYNEQFF. DNA of the CDR3: TGTGCCATCAGTGAGTCGGGGGTAGCGGGGGCCTACAATGAGCAGTTCTTC.

This clonotype was seen many times. The CDR3 region is CASSQLVPGADEKLFF. In DNA form, the CDR3 reads TGCGCCAGCAGCCAACTTGTACCCGGGGCGGATGAAAAACTGTTTTTT. The genes are TRBV4-3 and TRBJ1-4; TRBD1 might be the D (5 bases). This CDR3 has 16 residues. CDR1 is LGHNA, CDR2 YSLEER, per germline. The germline V and J ends were trimmed by 2 bases and 6 bases, with 16 bases remaining between them.

This clonotype was recorded many times. The rearrangement uses TRBV7-9 and TRBJ2-3, with a tentative D call TRBD2 (5 bases). The length of the CDR3 is 14 residues. V lost 0 bases and J lost 3, with 7 bases in between. Germline CDR1 reads SEHNR; CDR2 reads FQNEAQ (reference sequence). CDR3 nucleotide sequence: TGTGCCAGCAGCTTAGCCGGACTGACAGATACGCAGTATTTT. Translated: CASSLAGLTDTQYF.

This clonotype was picked up many times. This chain links TRBV7-8 with TRBJ2-3; perhaps TRBD2 as D (6 bases). Looked up from germline, CDR1 is SGHVS and CDR2 is FQNEAQ. This CDR3 contains 18 residues. V was pared by 5 bases and J by 5 bases, with 26 bases between. The CDR3 nucleotides read TGTGCCAGCAGCCCCGGGGGATCCGTGGCTAATACGAAAGATACGCAGTATTTT. Translated, it gives CASSPGGSVANTKDTQYF. Full variable domain (rest looked up from reference TRBV7-8 and TRBJ2-3): GAGVSQSPRYKVAKRGQDVALRCDPISGHVSLFWYQQALGQGPEFLTYFQNEAQLDKSGLPSDRFFAERPEGSVSTLKIQRTQQEDSAVYLCASSPGGSVANTKDTQYFGPGTRLTVL.

In this sample, this clonotype turned up many times. This sequence joins TRBV7-2 and TRBJ1-1; D call uncertain. The CDR3 consists of 13 residues. Germline assignment: CDR1 SGHTA and CDR2 FQGNSA. V lost 3 bases, J lost 1 base, and 6 bases lay in between. The CDR3 sequence: CASSFSGNTEAFF. The CDR3 DNA reads as TGTGCCAGCAGCTTCTCAGGGAACACTGAAGCTTTCTTT. The variable domain in full, completed from reference TRBV7-2 and TRBJ1-1, reads GAGVSQSPSNKVTEKGKDVELRCDPISGHTALYWYRQSLGQGLEFLIYFQGNSAPDKSGLPSDRFSAERTGGSVSTLTIQRTQQEDSAVYLCASSFSGNTEAFFGQGTRLTVV.

There are many counts of this clonotype. The chain couples TRBV5-6 to TRBJ2-7; 7 bases fit TRBD1. The CDR3 is 12 amino acids. J lost 5 bases, V lost 1 base, and 0 bases had no gene match. Germline V gene lookup returns CDR1 SGHDT and CDR2 YYEEEE. In DNA form, the CDR3 reads TGTGCCAGCAGCTTGAGGGGGCACGAGCAGTACTTC. This gives the protein CASSLRGHEQYF.

This clonotype has a count of ten or more. The chain uses TRBV6-5 and TRBJ2-1; D unresolved. V dropped 0 bases and J dropped 5 bases, with 8 bases sitting between them. Germline loops: CDR1 MNHEY, CDR2 SVGAGI. The CDR3 spans 14 residues. The CDR3 DNA reads as TGTGCCAGCAGTTACTCAGTACCGAACAATGAGCAGTTCTTC. Protein sequence: CASSYSVPNNEQFF.

This clonotype has at least ten counts. The chain has TRBV7-2 and TRBJ1-3; 9 nucleotides agree with TRBD1. V shed 5 bases, J shed 3 bases, and the junction held 5 bases outside the gene matches. Germline loops: CDR1 SGHTA, CDR2 FQGNSA. This CDR3 is 15 amino acids long. The DNA for the CDR3 is TGTGCCAGCAGCCTGGACAGGGGTAGTGGAAACACCATATATTTT. Translating gives CASSLDRGSGNTIYF. Drawing the rest from reference TRBV7-2 and TRBJ1-3, the complete variable domain is GAGVSQSPSNKVTEKGKDVELRCDPISGHTALYWYRQSLGQGLEFLIYFQGNSAPDKSGLPSDRFSAERTGGSVSTLTIQRTQQEDSAVYLCASSLDRGSGNTIYFGEGSWLTVV.

In its sample, this clonotype was seen many times. V is TRBV6-5 and J is TRBJ2-2, with 13 bases that match TRBD2. This CDR3 spans 19 amino acids. Germline V gene lookup returns CDR1 MNHEY and CDR2 SVGAGI. The V gene end was trimmed by 5 bases and the J gene end by 2 bases; junction bases not matched to a gene: 11. CDR3 sequence: CASSARRLAGGINTGELFF. The CDR3 DNA is TGTGCCAGCAGTGCACGCAGACTAGCGGGGGGTATTAACACCGGGGAGCTGTTTTTT.